This T cell receptor beta chain was retrieved from a study of blood T cell repertoires in COVID-19. About the research overall: Sites in the United States, Italy and Spain provided acute and convalescent COVID-19 samples. Nucleic acid was either cDNA or gDNA, and it came from T cells, B-cell-depleted T cells, or PBMCs.

The authors' processing: Counts of nucleated cells, estimated from reference gene primer amplification, were obtained. The protocol was immunoSEQ multiplex PCR, while the TCRdb copy is restricted to in-frame clones and leaves out a portion. D and trimming come from the DNA, and the V and J calls and clone size come from that table. The sample consists of hundreds of thousands of clones, approximately 82% of them appearing once. The CDR3 sequence is 18 residues long. Germline CDR1 is WSHSY and CDR2 is SAAADI. V shed 1 base and J 1 base; nucleotides not matched to a gene: 9. The J gene is TRBJ2-1, the V gene TRBV10-2, with 8 positions matching TRBD2. Sequencing was done on a sample of peripheral blood. This sequence originates from an elderly man with acute or convalescent COVID-19. The CDR3 DNA follows: TGCGCCAGCAGTGAGTATACTGAGCGGGGGCGTTCCTACAATGAGCAGTTCTTC. Its protein product is CASSEYTERGRSYNEQFF.